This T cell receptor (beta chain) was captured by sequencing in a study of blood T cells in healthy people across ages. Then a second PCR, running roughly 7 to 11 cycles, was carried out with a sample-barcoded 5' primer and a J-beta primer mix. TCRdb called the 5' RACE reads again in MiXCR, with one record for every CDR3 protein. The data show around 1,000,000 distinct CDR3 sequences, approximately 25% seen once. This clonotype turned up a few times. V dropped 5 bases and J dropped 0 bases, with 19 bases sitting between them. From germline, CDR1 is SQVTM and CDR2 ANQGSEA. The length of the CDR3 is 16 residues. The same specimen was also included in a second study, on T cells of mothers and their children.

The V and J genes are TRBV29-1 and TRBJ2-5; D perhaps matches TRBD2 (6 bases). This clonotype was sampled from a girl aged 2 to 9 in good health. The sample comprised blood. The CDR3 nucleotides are TGCAGCGTTTGGGGGGTGAAGGGAGCGTACCAAGAGACCCAGTACTTC. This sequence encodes CSVWGVKGAYQETQYF.